Listed here are 19 T cell receptor beta chains from one sample, sequenced in a study of blood T cell repertoires in COVID-19. TCRdb's table, derived via immunoSEQ multiplex PCR, lists solely in-frame clones and lacks some. This table has 300,000 to 500,000 clones, roughly 90% appearing once. Sequencing used PBMCs or T cells enriched from blood (not recorded which). These receptors came from a woman aged 25 to 39 with acute COVID-19.

On this clone itself: The same CDR3 arises from other DNA sequences in this sample as well. V is TRBV18 and J is TRBJ1-1; D unresolved. The V and J ends lost 2 bases and 1 base respectively, with 5 bases between them. Germline lookup yields CDR1 KGHSH and CDR2 LQKENI. The CDR3 has 13 residues. CDR3 amino acids: CASSPWANTEAFF. The DNA for the CDR3 is TGTGCCAGCTCACCATGGGCGAACACTGAAGCTTTCTTT.

The rearrangement links TRBV2 to TRBJ1-4; 11 bases fit TRBD1. The germline V gene has CDR1 SNHLY and CDR2 FYNNEI. J was trimmed by 8 bases and V by 11 bases; bases with no gene match: 4. The CDR3 totals 12 residues. The CDR3 sequence is CAVRDRGEKLFF. CDR3 in DNA: TGTGCCGTACGGGACAGGGGGGAAAAACTGTTTTTT.

The V call is TRBV7-2, the J call TRBJ2-7; D is possibly TRBD2 (7 bases). This CDR3 is 17 amino acids long. The V gene's germline CDR1 is SGHTA and CDR2 FQGNSA. V was pared by 3 bases and J by 1 base, with 19 bases between. The CDR3 here is CASSFTRGEGGSYEQYF. CDR3 nucleotides: TGTGCCAGCAGCTTTACCAGAGGGGAGGGGGGTTCCTACGAGCAGTACTTC.

V usage is TRBV21-1 and J usage is TRBJ1-1; TRBD1 reflects the table's D call only, with no check against the DNA. TRBV21-1 is a pseudogene. This CDR3 is 15 amino acids long. CDR3 DNA: TGTGCCAGCAGCAAAGATGGCCAGGGGTGCACTGAAGCTTTCTTT. Protein: CASSKDGQGCTEAFF.

V and J are TRBV29-1 and TRBJ1-1, with D maybe TRBD1 (5 bases). Germline lookup yields CDR1 SQVTM and CDR2 ANQGSEA. There are 12 residues in the CDR3. The V end was cut by 0 bases, the J end by 6 bases, with 8 bases between. CDR3 coding DNA: TGCAGCGTTGAAGAGAGACAGCCTGAAGCTTTCTTT. Residues: CSVEERQPEAFF. Full variable domain (missing parts from reference TRBV29-1 and TRBJ1-1): SAVISQKPSRDICQRGTSLTIQCQVDSQVTMMFWYRQQPGQSLTLIATANQGSEATYESGFVIDKFPISRPNLTFSTLTVSNMSPEDSSIYLCSVEERQPEAFFGQGTRLTVV.

This CDR3 reads CASSQRIAGGSSDTQYF. CDR3 coding DNA: TGTGCCAGCAGCCAGCGTATAGCGGGGGGATCGTCAGATACGCAGTATTTT. The rearrangement joins TRBV14 to TRBJ2-3, with 10 nucleotides matching TRBD2. CDR3 size: 17 residues. After removal of 3 bases from V and 4 bases from J, the junction contained 10 bases not matched to a gene. The V gene's germline CDR1 is SGHDN and CDR2 FVKESK.

The rearrangement joins TRBV5-1 to TRBJ2-2; 12 bases are a match to TRBD2. Trimming cost V 4 bases and J 1 base; bases outside gene matches: 11. The CDR3 has 19 amino acids. CDR1 and CDR2 from the germline V gene are SGHRS and YFSETQ. The CDR3 protein is CASSGTILAGGLNTGELFF. CDR3 sequence (DNA): TGCGCCAGCAGCGGAACGATACTAGCGGGGGGCCTGAACACCGGGGAGCTGTTTTTT.

The chain combines TRBV7-9 with TRBJ2-7, with D hard to call. Trimming cost V 3 bases and J 5 bases, with 8 bases left between them. The CDR3 length is 12 residues. In germline, CDR1 is SEHNR, CDR2 FQNEAQ (reference sequence). In DNA, the CDR3 is TGTGCCAGCAGCTTTAAATTAAACGAGCAGTACTTC. Translation gives CASSFKLNEQYF.

The CDR3 spells CASSPGTGGYEQYF. In nucleotides, the CDR3 is TGCGCCAGCAGCCCCGGGACAGGGGGCTACGAGCAGTACTTC. The chain uses TRBV5-1 and TRBJ2-7; 11 bases fit TRBD1. Germline assignment: CDR1 SGHRS and CDR2 YFSETQ. Trimming cost V 4 bases and J 3 bases; bases outside gene matches: 3. This CDR3 is built from 14 residues.

The rearrangement links TRBV21-1 to TRBJ1-1; the tabulated D call, TRBD1, remains unverified against the DNA. TRBV21-1 is reported as a pseudogene. This CDR3 is built from 15 residues. DNA for the CDR3: TGTGCCAGCAGCAAAGCCCGACAGGGGGACACTGAAGCTTTCTTT. Translated: CASSKARQGDTEAFF.

This clone was recorded only once. J is TRBJ2-3 and V is TRBV4-2, with 7 bases that match TRBD2. The V gene end was trimmed by 3 bases and the J gene end by 6 bases; junction bases not matched to a gene: 21. CDR1 is LGHNA, CDR2 YNFKEQ, per germline. CDR3 length: 19 amino acids. In nucleotides, the CDR3 is TGTGCCAGCAGCCAGGACGGATCTAGCGGTGCCCTTCTTGCGGATACGCAGTATTTT. Encoded protein: CASSQDGSSGALLADTQYF.

The rearrangement uses TRBV7-6 and TRBJ1-6; D is undetermined. The germline V gene encodes CDR1 SGHVS and CDR2 FNYEAQ. The CDR3 covers 16 residues. V was clipped by 1 base and J by 7 bases, with 14 bases between them. CDR3 sequence (DNA): TGTGCCAGCAGCTTAGAGCCAGATGTGAGGAATTCACCCCTCCACTTT. Translating it yields CASSLEPDVRNSPLHF.

J is TRBJ2-7 and V is TRBV7-9, with 10 bases lining up with TRBD1. The ends lost 4 bases at V and 2 bases at J; junction bases unmatched: 8. This CDR3 has 16 residues. CDR1 is SEHNR, CDR2 FQNEAQ, per germline (reference sequence). The chain's CDR3 is CASSSYWDRGPYEQYF. CDR3 coding DNA: TGTGCCAGCAGCTCCTACTGGGACAGGGGCCCCTACGAGCAGTACTTC.

The chain links TRBV9 to TRBJ2-4, with 9 bases aligning to TRBD1. Trimming at V came to 4 bases and at J to 0 bases, leaving 8 bases not matched to a gene. The CDR3 totals 17 residues. In germline, CDR1 is SGDLS, CDR2 YYNGEE. Here the CDR3 DNA reads TGTGCCAGCAGCCCCGCCGGGACAGGGCTAGCCAAAAACATTCAGTACTTC. Protein sequence: CASSPAGTGLAKNIQYF.

The chain uses TRBV11-3 and TRBJ2-7; 11 positions match TRBD1. The germline CDR1 and CDR2 sequences are SGHNT and YENEEA. V lost 4 bases to trimming and J lost 4 bases; unmatched junction nucleotides: 3. This CDR3 is 14 amino acids long. CDR3 nucleotide sequence: TGTGCCAGCAGCTCCGGGACAGGGGGGTACGAGCAGTACTTC. As protein: CASSSGTGGYEQYF.

The chain recombines TRBV29-1 with TRBJ2-3; TRBD2 aligns across 9 bases. The V gene end was trimmed by 1 base and the J gene end by 2 bases; junction bases not matched to a gene: 7. Germline values: CDR1 SQVTM, CDR2 ANQGSEA. The CDR3 is 16 amino acids. In DNA form, the CDR3 reads TGCAGCGTTGAAGTGGATCCTAGCGGGGTCACAGATACGCAGTATTTT. As protein: CSVEVDPSGVTDTQYF.

The rearrangement joins TRBV19 to TRBJ1-3, with 8 bases fitting TRBD1. The CDR3 length is 15 residues. Germline CDR1 reads LNHDA; CDR2 reads SQIVND (reference sequence). J was trimmed by 2 bases and V by 5 bases; bases with no gene match: 5. The chain's CDR3 is CASSPDREAGNTIYF. The CDR3 DNA reads TGTGCCAGTAGTCCGGACAGGGAGGCTGGAAACACCATATATTTT.

This chain joins TRBV2 and TRBJ2-2; D not resolved. V lost 8 bases and J lost 3, with 13 bases in between. The CDR3 spans 14 residues. Germline CDR1 SNHLY, CDR2 FYNNEI. Here the CDR3 reads CASALNRDTGELFF. The CDR3 DNA sequence: TGTGCCAGCGCGCTCAATCGGGACACCGGGGAGCTGTTTTTT. The variable domain in full, with the rest retrieved from reference TRBV2 and TRBJ2-2, is EPEVTQTPSHQVTQMGQEVILRCVPISNHLYFYWYRQILGQKVEFLVSFYNNEISEKSEIFDDQFSVERPDGSNFTLKIRSTKLEDSAMYFCASALNRDTGELFFGEGSRLTVL.

This chain connects TRBV27 to TRBJ1-1; 8 nucleotides agree with TRBD1. Germline loops: CDR1 MNHEY, CDR2 SMNVEV (reference sequence). There are 15 residues in the CDR3. Trimming took 6 bases from V and 4 from J; bases not matched to a gene: 10. The CDR3 is CASSHDRGGSTEAFF. Here the CDR3 DNA reads TGTGCCAGCAGCCATGACAGGGGCGGGAGCACTGAAGCTTTCTTT.